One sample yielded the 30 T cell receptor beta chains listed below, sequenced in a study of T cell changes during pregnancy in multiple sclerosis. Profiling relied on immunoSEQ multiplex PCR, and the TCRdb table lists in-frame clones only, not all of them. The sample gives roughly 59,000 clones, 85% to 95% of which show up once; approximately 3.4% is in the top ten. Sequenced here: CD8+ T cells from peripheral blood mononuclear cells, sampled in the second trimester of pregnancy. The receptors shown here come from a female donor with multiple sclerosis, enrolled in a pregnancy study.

This CDR3 reads CASSRRVAGMGYNEQFF. As DNA, the CDR3 is TGTGCCAGCAGCCGCCGGGTAGCGGGAATGGGGTACAATGAGCAGTTCTTC. The rearrangement joins TRBV14 to TRBJ2-1; TRBD2 agrees at 8 bases. This CDR3 contains 17 residues. CDR1 and CDR2 (germline): SGHDN, FVKESK. Trimming removed 4 bases from V and 4 bases from J; junction bases left unmatched: 12.

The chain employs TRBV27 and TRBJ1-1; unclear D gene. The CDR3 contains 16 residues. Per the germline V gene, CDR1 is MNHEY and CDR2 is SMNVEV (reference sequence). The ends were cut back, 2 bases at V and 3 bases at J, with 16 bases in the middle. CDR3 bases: TGTGCCAGCAGTTTAACGCCCGGACGAGGGTACACTGAAGCTTTCTTT. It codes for CASSLTPGRGYTEAFF.

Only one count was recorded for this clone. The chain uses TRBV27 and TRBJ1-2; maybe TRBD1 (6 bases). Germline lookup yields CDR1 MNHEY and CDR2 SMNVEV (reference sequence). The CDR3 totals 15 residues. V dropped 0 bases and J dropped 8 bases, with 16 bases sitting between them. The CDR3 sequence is CASSLSGARERGYTF. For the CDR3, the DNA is TGTGCCAGCAGTTTATCGGGGGCGAGGGAAAGAGGCTACACCTTC.

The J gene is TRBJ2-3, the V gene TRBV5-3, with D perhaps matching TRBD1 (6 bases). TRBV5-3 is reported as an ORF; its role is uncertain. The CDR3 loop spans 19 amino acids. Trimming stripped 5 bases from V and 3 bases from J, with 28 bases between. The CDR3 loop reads CARRDPEPGHSCGTDTQYF. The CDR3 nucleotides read TGTGCCAGAAGGGACCCCGAACCGGGACATAGTTGTGGGACAGATACGCAGTATTTT.

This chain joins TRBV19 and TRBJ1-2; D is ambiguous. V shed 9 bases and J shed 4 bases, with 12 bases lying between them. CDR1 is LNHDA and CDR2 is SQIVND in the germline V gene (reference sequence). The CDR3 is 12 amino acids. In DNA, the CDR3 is TGTGCCAGCGCCCGGGATCCCTATGGCTACACCTTC. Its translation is CASARDPYGYTF.

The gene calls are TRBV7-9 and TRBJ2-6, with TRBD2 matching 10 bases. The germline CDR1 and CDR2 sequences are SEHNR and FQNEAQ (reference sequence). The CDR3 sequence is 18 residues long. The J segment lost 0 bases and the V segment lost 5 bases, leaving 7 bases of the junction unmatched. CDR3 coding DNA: TGTGCCAGCAGCCACGGACTAGCGGTTGTCTCTGGGGCCAACGTCCTGACTTTC. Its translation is CASSHGLAVVSGANVLTF.

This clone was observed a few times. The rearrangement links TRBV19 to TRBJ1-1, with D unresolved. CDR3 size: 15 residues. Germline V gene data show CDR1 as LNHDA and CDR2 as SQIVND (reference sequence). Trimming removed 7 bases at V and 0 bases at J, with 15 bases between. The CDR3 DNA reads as TGTGCCAGTACCCTAGTCCCCATTTTGAACACTGAAGCTTTCTTT. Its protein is CASTLVPILNTEAFF.

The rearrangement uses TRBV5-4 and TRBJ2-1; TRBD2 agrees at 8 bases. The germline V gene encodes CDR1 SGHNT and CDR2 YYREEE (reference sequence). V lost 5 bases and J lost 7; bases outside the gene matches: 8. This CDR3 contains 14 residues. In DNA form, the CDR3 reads TGTGCCAGCAGTGCCCGGACTAGCAAAAATGAGCAGTTCTTC. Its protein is CASSARTSKNEQFF.

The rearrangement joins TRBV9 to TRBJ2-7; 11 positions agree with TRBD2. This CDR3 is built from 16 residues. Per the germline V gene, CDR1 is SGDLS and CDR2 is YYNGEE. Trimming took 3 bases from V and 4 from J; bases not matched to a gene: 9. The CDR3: CASSALIAGGPYEQYF. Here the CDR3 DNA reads TGTGCCAGCAGCGCTCTCATAGCGGGAGGGCCATACGAGCAGTACTTC. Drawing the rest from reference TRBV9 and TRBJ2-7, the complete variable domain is DSGVTQTPKHLITATGQRVTLRCSPRSGDLSVYWYQQSLDQGLQFLIQYYNGEERAKGNILERFSAQQFPDLHSELNLSSLELGDSALYFCASSALIAGGPYEQYFGPGTRLTVT.

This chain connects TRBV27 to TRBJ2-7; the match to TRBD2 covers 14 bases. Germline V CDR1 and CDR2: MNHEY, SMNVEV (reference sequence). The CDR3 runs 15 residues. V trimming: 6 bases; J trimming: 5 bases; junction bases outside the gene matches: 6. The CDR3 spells CASRRGTSGSHEQYF. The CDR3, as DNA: TGTGCCAGCAGGAGGGGGACTAGCGGGAGTCACGAGCAGTACTTC.

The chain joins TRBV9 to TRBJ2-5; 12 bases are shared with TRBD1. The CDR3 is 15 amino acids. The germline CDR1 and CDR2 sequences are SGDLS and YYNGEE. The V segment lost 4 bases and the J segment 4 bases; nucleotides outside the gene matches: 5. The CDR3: CASSQGQGAAETQYF. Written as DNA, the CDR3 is TGTGCCAGCAGCCAGGGACAGGGGGCCGCAGAGACCCAGTACTTC.

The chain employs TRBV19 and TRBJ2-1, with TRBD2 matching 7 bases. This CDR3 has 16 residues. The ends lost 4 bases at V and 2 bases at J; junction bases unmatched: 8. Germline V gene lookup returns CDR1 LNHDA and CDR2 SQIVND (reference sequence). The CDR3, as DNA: TGTGCCAGTAGTAGGTCTAGCGGAGGACCCTACAATGAGCAGTTCTTC. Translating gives CASSRSSGGPYNEQFF.

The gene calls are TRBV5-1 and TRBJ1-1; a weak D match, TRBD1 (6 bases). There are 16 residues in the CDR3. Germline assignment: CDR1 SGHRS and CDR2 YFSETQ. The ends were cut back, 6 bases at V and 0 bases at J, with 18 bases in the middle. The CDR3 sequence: CASTPGAGVMNTEAFF. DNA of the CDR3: TGCGCCAGCACCCCCGGGGCAGGGGTCATGAACACTGAAGCTTTCTTT.

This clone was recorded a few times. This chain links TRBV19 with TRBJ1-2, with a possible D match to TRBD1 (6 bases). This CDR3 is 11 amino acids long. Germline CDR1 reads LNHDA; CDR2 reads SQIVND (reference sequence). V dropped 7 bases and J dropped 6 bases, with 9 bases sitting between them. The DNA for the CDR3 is TGTGCCAGTAAACAGGGTAATGGCTACACCTTC. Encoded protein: CASKQGNGYTF.

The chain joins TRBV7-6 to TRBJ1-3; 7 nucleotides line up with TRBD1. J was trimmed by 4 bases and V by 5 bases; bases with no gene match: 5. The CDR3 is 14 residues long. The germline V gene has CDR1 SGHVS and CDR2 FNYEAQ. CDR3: CASSLGGPGNTIYF. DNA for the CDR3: TGTGCCAGCAGCCTAGGGGGCCCGGGAAACACCATATATTTT.

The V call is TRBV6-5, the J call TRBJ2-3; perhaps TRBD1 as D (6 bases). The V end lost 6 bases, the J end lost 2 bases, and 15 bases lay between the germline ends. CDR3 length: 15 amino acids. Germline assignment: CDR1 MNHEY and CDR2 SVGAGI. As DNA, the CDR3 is TGTGCCAGCAGGATCGAGCAGGGGCCCACAGATACGCAGTATTTT. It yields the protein CASRIEQGPTDTQYF.

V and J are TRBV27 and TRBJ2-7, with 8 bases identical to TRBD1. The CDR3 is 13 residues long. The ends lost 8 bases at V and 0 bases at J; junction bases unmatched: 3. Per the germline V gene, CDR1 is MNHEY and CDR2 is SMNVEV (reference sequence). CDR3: CASGQGNSYEQYF. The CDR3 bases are TGTGCCAGCGGACAGGGAAACTCCTACGAGCAGTACTTC.

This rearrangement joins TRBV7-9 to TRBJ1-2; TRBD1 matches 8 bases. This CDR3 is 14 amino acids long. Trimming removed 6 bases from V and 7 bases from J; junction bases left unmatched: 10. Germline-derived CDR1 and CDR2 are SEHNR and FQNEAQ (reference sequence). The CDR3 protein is CASRPGQGLGGYTF. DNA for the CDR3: TGTGCCAGCAGACCCGGACAGGGTCTAGGTGGCTACACCTTC.

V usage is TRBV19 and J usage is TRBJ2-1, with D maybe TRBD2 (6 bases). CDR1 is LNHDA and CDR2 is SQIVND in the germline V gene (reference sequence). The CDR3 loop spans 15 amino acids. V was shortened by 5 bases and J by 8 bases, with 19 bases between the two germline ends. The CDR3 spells CASSLNSGLRDEQFF. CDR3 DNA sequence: TGTGCCAGTAGTTTAAACTCGGGACTGAGGGATGAGCAGTTCTTC.

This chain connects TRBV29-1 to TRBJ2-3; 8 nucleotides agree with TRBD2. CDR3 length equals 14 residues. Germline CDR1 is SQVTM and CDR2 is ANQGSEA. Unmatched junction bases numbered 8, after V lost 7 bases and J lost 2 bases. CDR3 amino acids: CSAGPSGFTDTQYF. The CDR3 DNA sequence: TGCAGCGCCGGGCCTAGCGGGTTCACAGATACGCAGTATTTT.

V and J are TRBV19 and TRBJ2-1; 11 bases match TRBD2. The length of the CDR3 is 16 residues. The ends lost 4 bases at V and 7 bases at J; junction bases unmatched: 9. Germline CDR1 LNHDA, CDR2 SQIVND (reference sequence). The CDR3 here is CASSTVMGLAENEQFF. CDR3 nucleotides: TGTGCCAGTAGTACTGTTATGGGACTAGCGGAAAATGAGCAGTTCTTC.

The CDR3 region is CASRTSRDRGHASYSNQPQHF. The CDR3 region has the DNA TGCGCCAGCAGAACCTCCCGGGACAGGGGGCATGCCAGTTATAGCAATCAGCCCCAGCATTTT. The chain couples TRBV10-1 to TRBJ1-5, with 12 bases identical to TRBD1. The CDR3 extends over 21 amino acids. CDR1 is WNHNN and CDR2 is SYGVQD in the germline V gene (reference sequence). V shed 6 bases and J 0 bases; nucleotides not matched to a gene: 18.

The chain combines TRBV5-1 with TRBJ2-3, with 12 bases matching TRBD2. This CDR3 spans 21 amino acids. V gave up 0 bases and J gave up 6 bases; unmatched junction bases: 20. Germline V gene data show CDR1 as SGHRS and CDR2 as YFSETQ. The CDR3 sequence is CASSLEGGASGRARPRDTQYF. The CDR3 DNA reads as TGCGCCAGCAGCTTGGAGGGAGGGGCTAGCGGGAGGGCCAGACCTAGGGATACGCAGTATTTT.

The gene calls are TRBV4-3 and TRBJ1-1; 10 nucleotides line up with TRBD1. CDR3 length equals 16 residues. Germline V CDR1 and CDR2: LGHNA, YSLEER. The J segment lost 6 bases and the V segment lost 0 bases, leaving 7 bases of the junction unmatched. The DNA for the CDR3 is TGCGCCAGCAGCCAAGATCTAGGGGACAGGGGCCCTGAAGCTTTCTTT. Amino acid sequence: CASSQDLGDRGPEAFF.

The CDR3 is CAWSVGRGRRWETQYF. For the CDR3, the DNA is TGTGCCTGGAGTGTAGGCAGGGGGCGAAGGTGGGAGACCCAGTACTTC. The chain links TRBV30 to TRBJ2-5; 8 nucleotides agree with TRBD1. After removal of 0 bases from V and 5 bases from J, the junction contained 11 bases not matched to a gene. The CDR3 is 16 residues long. Germline loops: CDR1 GTSNPN, CDR2 SVGIG (reference sequence).

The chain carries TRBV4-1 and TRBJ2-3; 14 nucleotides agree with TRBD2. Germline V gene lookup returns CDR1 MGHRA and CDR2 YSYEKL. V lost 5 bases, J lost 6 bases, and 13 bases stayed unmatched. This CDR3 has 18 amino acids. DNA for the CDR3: TGCGCCAGCAGCGACTGGCCCGGGACTAGCGGGAGAGGGGATACGCAGTATTTT. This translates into CASSDWPGTSGRGDTQYF.

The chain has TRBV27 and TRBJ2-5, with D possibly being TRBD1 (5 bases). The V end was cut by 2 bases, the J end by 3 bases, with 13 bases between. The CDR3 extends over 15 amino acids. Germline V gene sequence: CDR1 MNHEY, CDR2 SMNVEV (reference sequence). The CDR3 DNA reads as TGTGCCAGCAGTTTACGCTCAGGGATTAAAGAGACCCAGTACTTC. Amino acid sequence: CASSLRSGIKETQYF.

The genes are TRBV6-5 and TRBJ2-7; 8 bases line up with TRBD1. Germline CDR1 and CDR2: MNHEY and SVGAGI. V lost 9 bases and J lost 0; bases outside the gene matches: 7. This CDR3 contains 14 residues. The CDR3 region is CASSPGQDSYEQYF. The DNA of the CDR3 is TGTGCCAGTTCTCCGGGACAGGACTCCTACGAGCAGTACTTC.

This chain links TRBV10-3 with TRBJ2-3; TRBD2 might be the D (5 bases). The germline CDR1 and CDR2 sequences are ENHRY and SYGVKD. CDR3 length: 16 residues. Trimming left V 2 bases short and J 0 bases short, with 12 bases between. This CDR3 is CAISEDGDPSTDTQYF. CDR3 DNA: TGTGCCATCAGTGAGGACGGGGATCCGAGCACAGATACGCAGTATTTT.

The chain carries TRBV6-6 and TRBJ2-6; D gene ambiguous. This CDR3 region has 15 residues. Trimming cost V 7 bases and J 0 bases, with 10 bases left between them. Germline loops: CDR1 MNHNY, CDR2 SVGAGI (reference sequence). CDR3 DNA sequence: TGTGCCAGCACCCCCCTGTTCTCTGGGGCCAACGTCCTGACTTTC. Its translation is CASTPLFSGANVLTF.